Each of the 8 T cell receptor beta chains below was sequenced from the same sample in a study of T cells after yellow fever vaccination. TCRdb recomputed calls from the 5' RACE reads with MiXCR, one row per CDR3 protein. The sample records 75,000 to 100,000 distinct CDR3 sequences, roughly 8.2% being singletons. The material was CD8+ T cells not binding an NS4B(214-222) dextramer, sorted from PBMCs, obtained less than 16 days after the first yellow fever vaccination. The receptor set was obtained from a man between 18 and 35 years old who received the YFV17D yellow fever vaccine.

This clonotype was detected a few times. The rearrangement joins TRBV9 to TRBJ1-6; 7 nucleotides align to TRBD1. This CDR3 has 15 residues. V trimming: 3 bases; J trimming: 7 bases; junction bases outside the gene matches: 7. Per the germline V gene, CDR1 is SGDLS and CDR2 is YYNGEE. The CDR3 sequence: CASSERDRLNSPLHF. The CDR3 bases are TGTGCCAGCAGCGAACGGGACAGACTGAATTCACCCCTCCACTTT.

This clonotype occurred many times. CDR3 sequence: CASSFSGYEQYV. CDR3 DNA: TGTGCCAGCAGTTTCTCGGGGTACGAGCAGTACGTC. The gene calls are TRBV12-3 or TRBV12-4 and TRBJ2-7; D might be TRBD2 (5 bases). The V gene lost 3 bases and the J gene lost 4 bases, with 7 bases spanning the gap. CDR3 length: 12 amino acids.

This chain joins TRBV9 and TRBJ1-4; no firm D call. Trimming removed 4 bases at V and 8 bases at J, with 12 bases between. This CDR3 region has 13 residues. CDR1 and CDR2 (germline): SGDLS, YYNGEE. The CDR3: CASSPNGREKLFF. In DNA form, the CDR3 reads TGTGCCAGCAGCCCCAACGGTCGGGAAAAACTGTTTTTT.

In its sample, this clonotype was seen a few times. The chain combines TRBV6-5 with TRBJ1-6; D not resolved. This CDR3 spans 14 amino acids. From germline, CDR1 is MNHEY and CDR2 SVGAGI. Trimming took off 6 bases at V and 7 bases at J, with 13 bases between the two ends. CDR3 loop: CASRWGTANSPLHF. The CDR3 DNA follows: TGTGCCAGCAGGTGGGGAACTGCGAATTCACCCCTCCACTTT.

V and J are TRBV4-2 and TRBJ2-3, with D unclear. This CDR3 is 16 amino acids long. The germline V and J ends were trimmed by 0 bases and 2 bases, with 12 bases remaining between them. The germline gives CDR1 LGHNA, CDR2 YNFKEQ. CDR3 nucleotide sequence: TGTGCCAGCAGCCAAGAGATCGCAGATTTCACAGATACGCAGTATTTT. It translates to CASSQEIADFTDTQYF.

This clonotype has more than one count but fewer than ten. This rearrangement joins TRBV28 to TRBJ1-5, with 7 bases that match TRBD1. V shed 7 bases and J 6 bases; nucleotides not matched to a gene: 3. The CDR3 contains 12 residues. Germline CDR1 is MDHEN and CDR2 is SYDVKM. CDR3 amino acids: CASTGTAQPQHF. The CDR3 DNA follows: TGTGCCAGCACAGGGACAGCTCAGCCCCAGCATTTT. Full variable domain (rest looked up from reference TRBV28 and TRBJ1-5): DVKVTQSSRYLVKRTGEKVFLECVQDMDHENMFWYRQDPGLGLRLIYFSYDVKMKEKGDIPEGYSVSREKKERFSLILESASTNQTSMYLCASTGTAQPQHFGDGTRLSIL.

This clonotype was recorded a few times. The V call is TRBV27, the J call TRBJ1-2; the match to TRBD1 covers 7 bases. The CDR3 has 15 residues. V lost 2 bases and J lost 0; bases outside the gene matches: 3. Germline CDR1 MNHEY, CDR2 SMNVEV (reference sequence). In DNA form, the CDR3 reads TGTGCCAGCAGTTTAGCCGGGACAGCTAACTATGGCTACACCTTC. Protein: CASSLAGTANYGYTF.

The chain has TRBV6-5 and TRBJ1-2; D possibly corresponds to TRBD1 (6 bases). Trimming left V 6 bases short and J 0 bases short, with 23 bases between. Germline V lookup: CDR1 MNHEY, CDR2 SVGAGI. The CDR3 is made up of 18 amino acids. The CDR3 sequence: CASRPSPGQPIPNYGYTF. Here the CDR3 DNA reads TGTGCCAGCAGACCTTCTCCCGGACAGCCGATTCCTAACTATGGCTACACCTTC.